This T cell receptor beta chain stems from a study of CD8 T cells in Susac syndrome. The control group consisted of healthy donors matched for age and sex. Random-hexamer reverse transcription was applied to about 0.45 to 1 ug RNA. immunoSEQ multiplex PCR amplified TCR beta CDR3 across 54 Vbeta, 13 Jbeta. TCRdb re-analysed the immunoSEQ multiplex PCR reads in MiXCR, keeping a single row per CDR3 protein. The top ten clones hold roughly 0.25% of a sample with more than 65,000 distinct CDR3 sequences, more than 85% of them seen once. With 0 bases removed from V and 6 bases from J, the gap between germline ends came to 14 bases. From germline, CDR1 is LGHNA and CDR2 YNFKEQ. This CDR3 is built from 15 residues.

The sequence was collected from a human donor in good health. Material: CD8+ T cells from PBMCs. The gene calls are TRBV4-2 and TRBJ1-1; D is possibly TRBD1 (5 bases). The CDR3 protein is CASSQDRWGLAEAFF. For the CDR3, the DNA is TGTGCCAGCAGCCAAGATCGGTGGGGGTTGGCTGAAGCTTTCTTT.